This record looks at one TCR beta chain sequence and its context. Antigen unknown. This record belongs to a study of CD8+CD57+ T cells in acquired aplastic anemia. About the research overall: Mean DNA quantity obtained from sorted CD4+ and CD8+ cells was 3.2 ug. Study-wide points: Patients and controls shared some 30 CD8+ CDR3 sequences.

There are 13 residues in the CDR3. Germline CDR1 reads SQVTM; CDR2 reads ANQGSEA. V lost 7 bases and J lost 0; bases outside the gene matches: 3. Sequencing involved patients with CD8+CD57+ cell expansion previously shown by flow cytometry. Acquired aplastic anemia of severe grade affected all patients. Untreated patients provided the blood samples, with no therapy given before sampling. Both TCR beta VDJ combination and CDR3 sequence profiling were carried out. Genomic DNA was the template for this profiling. TCRdb re-derived calls from the reads in MiXCR, one entry per CDR3 protein. Of a few hundred thousand distinct CDR3 sequences in the sample, roughly 50% were seen once.

This TCR derives from a human donor with aplastic anemia. Source material: sorted CD4+, CD8+, or CD8+CD57+ T cells (not recorded which) from PBMCs. The J gene is TRBJ1-3, the V gene TRBV29-1; 7 bases line up with TRBD1. CDR3: CSAQGISGNTIYF. The CDR3 nucleotides read TGCAGCGCACAGGGGATCTCTGGAAACACCATATATTTT.